The present T cell receptor (beta chain) was sequenced within a study of beta chain features in type 1 diabetes. In its sample, this clone was seen a few times. With 5 bases removed from V and 3 bases from J, the gap between germline ends came to 12 bases. In germline, CDR1 is SEHNR, CDR2 FQNEAQ (reference sequence). The CDR3 consists of 14 residues. Every donor provided one heparinised blood draw, which averaged approximately 100 mL. All of the isolated RNA was reverse transcribed, so expressed TCRB transcripts were sequenced. Sequenced by immunoSEQ multiplex PCR; TCRdb stores in-frame clones only, minus some. The table has hundreds of thousands of clones, around 13% seen once.

The sequence was collected from a man aged 18 to 29 in good health. Sequenced sample: naive CD4+ T cells from blood. This chain uses TRBV7-9 with TRBJ2-3; D may be TRBD2 (5 bases). DNA for the CDR3: TGTGCCAGCAGCCCTTCACGGAGGACAGATACGCAGTATTTT. Protein product: CASSPSRRTDTQYF.